This TCR beta chain is drawn from a study of blood T cells in healthy people across ages. CDR1 and CDR2 from the germline V gene are SGHRS and YFSETQ. The CDR3 extends over 11 amino acids. Trimming pared 4 bases from V and 6 bases from J, leaving 6 bases between. Findings and caveats of the study: More naive CD4+ cells and higher diversity were found in long-lived than in aged donors.

PCR was performed a second time for roughly 7 to 12 cycles using a sample-barcoded 5' primer and a J-beta primer mix. TCRdb used MiXCR to reprocess the 5' RACE reads, holding one entry per CDR3 protein. The sample holds over a million distinct CDR3 sequences, under 30% seen once. Many counts were recorded for this clonotype. Its antigen remains unknown. The same data also went into a second study, on T cells of mothers and their children.

The sample taken for sequencing was blood. The clonotype comes from a girl aged 2 to 9 in good health. The chain couples TRBV5-1 to TRBJ2-3; D ambiguous. The chain's CDR3 is CASSLDDTQYF. The CDR3 DNA is TGCGCCAGCAGCCTGGACGATACGCAGTATTTT.